The source of this T cell receptor beta chain is a study of blood T cell repertoires in COVID-19 (dated by TCRdb to between 2020 and 2021). Describing the broader study: Samples from collaborators originated in the United States, Italy and Spain and spanned both the acute and convalescent phases of COVID-19. The samples were drawn from the first 160 participants of the ongoing ImmuneRACE study and from some 1,300 subjects provided by 6 global collaborators. Where available, HLA class I and class II types were taken from metadata supplied by the sample provider and were not determined by assay-based typing. The repertoires were released in a freely available public database meant as a resource for research on the immune response to SARS-CoV-2. The prospective study material was composed of cDNA or gDNA derived from T cells, B-cell-depleted T cells, or PBMCs. Nearly every sample came with metadata listing a de-identified subject ID, COVID-19 status, age in years and sex. The dataset comprised deeply sampled blood TCRbeta repertoires from subjects exposed to, actively infected with, or recovered from COVID-19. Overall study outcomes, separate from this receptor: The amount of clinical and demographic metadata varied by source and participant and was provided uncurated.

Whole blood was collected in K2EDTA tubes by collaborating institutions according to the institutions' own protocols. For TCRbeta analysis, collaborator samples were shipped as frozen whole blood, as isolated PBMCs, or as DNA extracted from either sample type. V is reduced by 2 bases and J by 1 base, leaving a spacing of 15 bases between them. Including the terminal cysteine and phenylalanine, the CDR3 comprises 17 residues. Only CDR3 DNA remains: 51 bases, in frame from the first base. The germline V gene yields KGHDR for CDR1 and SFDVKD for CDR2. TCRbeta CDR3 regions were amplified from genomic DNA by means of the immunoSEQ Assay, a bias-controlled multiplex PCR. Regarding the original processing steps: The number of nucleated cells in each sample was estimated from the amplification of reference gene primers within the assay. To quantify the absolute abundance of each unique TCRbeta CDR3 rearrangement, sequence reads were collapsed and filtered. For each sample, productive Simpson clonality was calculated by taking the square root of Simpson's diversity index across productive rearrangements. The table comes from immuneACCESS by way of TCRdb, which keeps in-frame sequences with V and J called. Part of the clones is missing from these tables; in studies checked, under half for an unresolved V gene and the rest for unknown reasons. V and J calls and clone size are as listed in that table; D and trimming were resolved from the DNA. Within this sample are roughly 390,000 clones, with 85% of them counted one time only. The ten largest clonotypes hold 3.5% to 4% of the sample.

In the case of this clone: There is no known antigen for this receptor. Within one base of it there is no much larger clone, and no base qualities were kept.

The sequence came from a woman between 18 and 29 years old with acute or convalescent COVID-19. Recombination joined TRBV24-1 with TRBJ2-3; the D gene is possibly TRBD1, with 8 bases matching. The specimen sequenced was peripheral blood. The DNA reads TGTGCCACCAGTGATTCCCGGGAGGACAGGGGCACAGATACGCAGTATTTT. Its protein product is CATSDSREDRGTDTQYF.